One and the same sample provided the 31 T cell receptor beta chains below, sequenced in a study of blood T cells in healthy people across ages. For the second PCR, which ran for about 7 to 12 cycles, a sample-barcoded 5' primer and a J-beta primer mix were used. TCRdb passed the 5' RACE reads through MiXCR, listing each CDR3 protein once. In the table there are hundreds of thousands of distinct CDR3 sequences, roughly 32% of which are singletons. Specimen: blood. Receptor source: a woman of 80 years or more in good health.

This clonotype was picked up many times. The chain carries TRBV9 and TRBJ2-3; 7 bases align to TRBD2. The V and J ends lost 3 bases and 0 bases, in that order; junction bases with no gene match: 7. In germline, CDR1 is SGDLS, CDR2 YYNGEE. There are 16 residues in the CDR3. CDR3 protein: CASSARAGVSTDTQYF. The DNA of the CDR3 is TGTGCCAGCAGCGCGAGGGCGGGGGTTAGCACAGATACGCAGTATTTT.

In its sample, this clonotype was seen many times. The rearrangement uses TRBV27 and TRBJ2-7; possibly TRBD1 or TRBD2 for D (5 bases each). V was trimmed by 6 bases and J by 2 bases, leaving 14 bases between them. CDR3 length equals 14 residues. In germline, CDR1 is MNHEY, CDR2 SMNVEV (reference sequence). CDR3 DNA sequence: TGTGCCAGCAGCCAATGGGACCGAACCTACGAGCAGTACTTC. It encodes CASSQWDRTYEQYF.

In regard to this clonotype: A much larger clone differs from this one at a single base, so this may be a read error. The rearrangement joins TRBV2 to TRBJ2-7; 11 bases line up with TRBD1. Germline-derived CDR1 and CDR2 are SNHLY and FYNNEI. J gave up 4 bases and V 6 bases, and 8 bases lay outside the gene matches. This CDR3 comprises 15 residues. Written as DNA, the CDR3 is TGTGCCAGCAGCTACGGACAGGGGGCGCGGTACGAGCAGTACTTC. Encoded protein: CASSYGQGARYEQYF.

This clonotype has at least ten counts. The junction departs from germline at one end; a sequencing error may be responsible. This chain connects TRBV3-1 to TRBJ2-3; TRBD2 is a possible D gene (5 bases). Germline V gene data show CDR1 as LGHDT and CDR2 as YNNKEL (reference sequence). The CDR3 covers 15 residues. CDR3 DNA sequence: TGCGCCAGCAGCCAAGGAGGTTCTAGCACAGATACGCAGTATTTT. Protein sequence: CASSQGGSSTDTQYF.

In regard to this clonotype: One junction end does not reproduce the germline sequence, and a read error may be involved. The chain employs TRBV4-3 and TRBJ2-1; D is ambiguous. The germline gives CDR1 LGHNA, CDR2 YSLEER. The length of the CDR3 is 12 residues. CDR3 amino acids: CARSHPGTEQFF. The CDR3 region has the DNA TGCGCCCGCAGTCACCCGGGTACTGAGCAGTTCTTC.

The rearrangement uses TRBV20-1 and TRBJ2-3; 12 bases fit TRBD2. Germline V CDR1 and CDR2: DFQATT, SNEGSKA (reference sequence). The CDR3 extends over 14 amino acids. Germline trimming cut 2 bases from V and 6 bases from J; bases unmatched to any gene: 3. The CDR3 bases are TGCAGTGCTAGATTGACTAGCGGGAGTGATACGCAGTATTTT. It specifies CSARLTSGSDTQYF.

The V gene is TRBV5-1, the J gene TRBJ1-1, with TRBD1 identical over 9 bases. Unmatched junction bases numbered 5, after V lost 3 bases and J lost 5 bases. Germline V gene lookup returns CDR1 SGHRS and CDR2 YFSETQ. The CDR3 consists of 14 residues. Here the CDR3 reads CASSWDGQGTEAFF. As DNA, the CDR3 is TGCGCCAGCAGCTGGGACGGACAGGGGACTGAAGCTTTCTTT.

This clonotype has more than one count but fewer than ten. Here the CDR3 DNA reads TGTGCCAGCTCACCACCGGGCGGTAGTAGAAGAAATGGCTACACCTTC. Its translation: CASSPPGGSRRNGYTF. V and J are TRBV18 and TRBJ1-2, with D unclear. This CDR3 has 16 residues. V was shortened by 0 bases and J by 6 bases, with 17 bases between the two germline ends. The germline V gene encodes CDR1 KGHSH and CDR2 LQKENI.

As to this clonotype: This could be a read error, since a much larger clone is one nucleotide away. The V and J genes are TRBV5-1 and TRBJ2-1; 8 positions match TRBD2. Gene TRBJ2-7 matches the end of the DNA better, so the J call may be wrong. This CDR3 spans 17 amino acids. Germline CDR1 and CDR2: SGHRS and YFSETQ. CDR3 nucleotide sequence: TGCGCCAGCAGCTTGGCCCCGGGGGGGACCACCTACAATGAGCAGTACTTC. Translation gives CASSLAPGGTTYNEQYF.

This chain uses TRBV20-1 with TRBJ1-5; D perhaps matches TRBD1 (6 bases). Germline V gene data show CDR1 as DFQATT and CDR2 as SNEGSKA (reference sequence). Trimming stripped 1 base from V and 9 bases from J, with 22 bases between. This CDR3 is built from 16 residues. In nucleotides, the CDR3 is TGCAGTGCTAGAGGGCAAGGGGCAGGGGAAGTGCGGCCCCAGCATTTT. Amino acids: CSARGQGAGEVRPQHF.

This clonotype came up many times. This chain links TRBV5-6 with TRBJ2-3; D gene unclear. CDR1 SGHDT and CDR2 YYEEEE come from the germline V gene. V was clipped by 4 bases and J by 2 bases, with 14 bases between them. This CDR3 is 15 amino acids long. As DNA, the CDR3 is TGTGCCAGCAGCGACCCGGGCCTAAACACAGATACGCAGTATTTT. Amino acid sequence: CASSDPGLNTDTQYF.

The table lists this clonotype with many counts. The rearrangement joins TRBV5-5 to TRBJ1-1, with no clear D. CDR3 size: 14 residues. The ends were cut back, 4 bases at V and 1 base at J, with 11 bases in the middle. In germline, CDR1 is SGHKS, CDR2 YYEKEE (reference sequence). The CDR3 is CASSGGYGNTEAFF. CDR3 sequence (DNA): TGTGCCAGCAGCGGCGGGTATGGGAACACTGAAGCTTTCTTT.

This clonotype was seen a handful of times. The V and J genes are TRBV18 and TRBJ2-1; D gene uncertain. The closer fit of TRBJ2-7 to the DNA end suggests the J call may be wrong. The CDR3 totals 16 residues. The germline V gene has CDR1 KGHSH and CDR2 LQKENI. In nucleotides, the CDR3 is TGTGCCAGCTCACCATCTGGCGCCCCAACCTACAATGAGCAGTACTTC. This gives the protein CASSPSGAPTYNEQYF.

The chain is built from TRBV30 and TRBJ1-2; 8 bases match TRBD1. V lost 0 bases to trimming and J lost 4 bases; unmatched junction nucleotides: 4. The germline gives CDR1 GTSNPN, CDR2 SVGIG (reference sequence). The CDR3 contains 14 residues. The CDR3: CAWSVLGQGYGYTF. For the CDR3, the DNA is TGTGCCTGGAGTGTATTAGGACAGGGCTATGGCTACACCTTC. Full variable domain (outside the CDR3, taken from reference TRBV30 and TRBJ1-2): SQTIHQWPATLVQPVGSPLSLECTVEGTSNPNLYWYRQAAGRGLQLLFYSVGIGQISSEVPQNLSASRPQDRQFILSSKKLLLSDSGFYLCAWSVLGQGYGYTFGSGTRLTVV.

This clonotype was recorded many times. This chain uses TRBV15 with TRBJ2-3, with a possible D match to TRBD1 (6 bases). The CDR3 sequence is 16 residues long. Germline loops: CDR1 LNHNV, CDR2 YYDKDF (reference sequence). V gave up 5 bases and J gave up 4 bases, with 19 bases separating them. The CDR3 loop reads CATSAGRGDGSDTQYF. The CDR3 nucleotides read TGTGCCACCAGCGCTGGCAGGGGAGATGGTTCAGATACGCAGTATTTT.

In this sample, this clonotype turned up many times. In DNA, the CDR3 is TGTGCCACCAGTGACCCCTCAGCGGGGAGCACAGATACGCAGTATTTT. Its translation is CATSDPSAGSTDTQYF. The rearrangement uses TRBV24-1 and TRBJ2-3; 7 bases match TRBD2. Germline CDR1 and CDR2: KGHDR and SFDVKD. V lost 4 bases and J lost 0; bases outside the gene matches: 6. This CDR3 has 16 residues.

In the case of this clonotype: An end of the junction differs from the germline gene, which may be a read error. This chain links TRBV6-2 or TRBV6-3 with TRBJ2-7; D ambiguous. This CDR3 is built from 15 residues. The germline CDR1 and CDR2 sequences are MNHEY and SVGEGT. The CDR3 nucleotides read TGTACCAGCAGCACACCCCGAACCCAACACAATGAGCAGTACTTC. Its translation is CTSSTPRTQHNEQYF.

This clonotype was detected many times. The CDR3 coding sequence is TGTGCCAGCAGCGTTGGCAACGGGGGGGACTACGAGCAGTACTTC. Protein sequence: CASSVGNGGDYEQYF. The chain joins TRBV9 to TRBJ2-7; 8 bases are shared with TRBD2. This CDR3 comprises 15 residues. Germline loops: CDR1 SGDLS, CDR2 YYNGEE. V was clipped by 2 bases and J by 3 bases; unmatched bases: 7.

This clonotype was observed many times. The rearrangement joins TRBV3-1 to TRBJ2-3; maybe TRBD1 (6 bases). V was cut by 6 bases and J by 2 bases, with 15 bases left in between. The CDR3 covers 15 residues. The germline CDR1 and CDR2 sequences are LGHDT and YNNKEL (reference sequence). CDR3 sequence reads: CASSGRGLNTDTQYF. DNA of the CDR3: TGTGCCAGCAGTGGAAGGGGGTTAAACACAGATACGCAGTATTTT.

With regard to this clonotype: It may be a read error: a sequence one base away is much more abundant. The chain couples TRBV6-1 to TRBJ2-1; 11 bases fit TRBD1. V was clipped by 6 bases and J by 9 bases; unmatched bases: 7. The germline V gene has CDR1 MNHNS and CDR2 SASEGT. CDR3 size: 14 residues. CDR3 in amino acids: CASRVDRGPTEQFF. CDR3 nucleotides: TGTGCCAGCAGGGTGGACAGGGGGCCTACTGAGCAGTTCTTC.

This clonotype was seen more than once but under ten times. V and J are TRBV14 and TRBJ1-1; no definite D call. CDR3 size: 14 residues. Trimming took off 4 bases at V and 0 bases at J, with 9 bases between the two ends. The germline gives CDR1 SGHDN, CDR2 FVKESK. CDR3 region: CASSPALMNTEAFF. The DNA for the CDR3 is TGTGCCAGCAGCCCAGCCTTAATGAACACTGAAGCTTTCTTT. The full variable domain, in which reference TRBV14 and TRBJ1-1 provide the parts outside the CDR3, is EAGVTQFPSHSVIEKGQTVTLRCDPISGHDNLYWYRRVMGKEIKFLLHFVKESKQDESGMPNNRFLAERTGGTYSTLKVQPAELEDSGVYFCASSPALMNTEAFFGQGTRLTVV.

This clonotype turned up a few times. This CDR3 is CASSRGFNQPQHF. The CDR3, as DNA: TGTGCCAGCAGTCGGGGCTTCAATCAGCCCCAGCATTTT. V gene TRBV28 combines with J gene TRBJ1-5; tentative D call: TRBD1 (5 bases). V lost 5 bases and J 3 bases, leaving 8 bases between the germline ends. CDR1 is MDHEN, CDR2 SYDVKM, per germline. This CDR3 region has 13 residues. Filled out from reference TRBV28 and TRBJ1-5, the complete variable domain reads DVKVTQSSRYLVKRTGEKVFLECVQDMDHENMFWYRQDPGLGLRLIYFSYDVKMKEKGDIPEGYSVSREKKERFSLILESASTNQTSMYLCASSRGFNQPQHFGDGTRLSIL.

The rearrangement joins TRBV5-1 to TRBJ1-1; TRBD1 matches 8 bases. From germline, CDR1 is SGHRS and CDR2 YFSETQ. The CDR3 is 15 amino acids. The junction had 9 bases not matched to a gene; V was cut back by 3 bases and J by 5 bases. CDR3 DNA: TGCGCCAGCAGCTCCAGGACAGGGCGGGAAACTGAAGCTTTCTTT. Amino acids: CASSSRTGRETEAFF. Complete variable domain (other parts from reference TRBV5-1 and TRBJ1-1): KAGVTQTPRYLIKTRGQQVTLSCSPISGHRSVSWYQQTPGQGLQFLFEYFSETQRNKGNFPGRFSGRQFSNSRSEMNVSTLELGDSALYLCASSSRTGRETEAFFGQGTRLTVV.

The chain recombines TRBV9 with TRBJ2-5; D is possibly TRBD1 (5 bases). TRBJ2-7 matches the DNA end more closely, so the J call is doubtful. Germline CDR1 SGDLS, CDR2 YYNGEE. The CDR3 sequence is 15 residues long. For the CDR3, the DNA is TGTGCCAGCAGCGTAGGATTAGGGGTCGTATACGAGCAGTACTTC. It specifies CASSVGLGVVYEQYF.

This clonotype has a count of ten or more. The chain recombines TRBV7-2 with TRBJ1-2; TRBD1 agrees at 7 bases. Trimming took 5 bases from V and 7 from J; bases not matched to a gene: 13. The CDR3 is 15 residues long. From germline, CDR1 is SGHTA and CDR2 FQGNSA. The CDR3 nucleotides read TGTGCCAGCAGCCAAGCCCCTGGCAGGGGGGGTGGCTACACCTTC. This encodes CASSQAPGRGGGYTF.

This clonotype was picked up many times. The chain uses TRBV7-2 and TRBJ2-3; D may be TRBD1 (6 bases). Trimming removed 1 base at V and 6 bases at J, with 14 bases between. CDR3 length: 15 amino acids. Germline V gene lookup returns CDR1 SGHTA and CDR2 FQGNSA. For the CDR3, the DNA is TGTGCCAGCAGCTTAGTGGGGGCGTATATGGATACGCAGTATTTT. It encodes CASSLVGAYMDTQYF.

This clonotype has a count of ten or more. The chain uses TRBV6-6 and TRBJ2-5; 11 bases line up with TRBD2. J was trimmed by 5 bases and V by 2 bases; bases with no gene match: 4. This CDR3 has 15 amino acids. Germline CDR1 reads MNHNY; CDR2 reads SVGAGI (reference sequence). CDR3 coding DNA: TGTGCCAGCAGTTACGTAGCGGGGGGGCCGGAGACCCAGTACTTC. It yields the protein CASSYVAGGPETQYF.

Concerning this clonotype itself: This may be a read error, as it is one base from a much larger clone. The chain combines TRBV20-1 with TRBJ2-3; D may be TRBD2 (5 bases). The germline CDR1 and CDR2 sequences are DFQATT and SNEGSKA (reference sequence). CDR3 length equals 12 residues. CDR3 in DNA: TGCAGTACTAGAGATGCAACCACTACGCAGTATTTT. Translating gives CSTRDATTTQYF.

This clonotype came up many times. The chain employs TRBV6-2 or TRBV6-3 and TRBJ2-7, with D unresolved. Germline loops: CDR1 MNHEY, CDR2 SVGEGT. Trimming cost V 6 bases and J 2 bases, with 5 bases left between them. The CDR3 is made up of 11 amino acids. The CDR3 coding sequence is TGTGCCAGCAGGGTTACCTACGAGCAGTACTTC. This gives the protein CASRVTYEQYF.

In this sample, this clonotype turned up a few times. This chain links TRBV4-3 with TRBJ1-4; a possible D gene is TRBD1 (5 bases). V lost 0 bases and J 0 bases, leaving 11 bases between the germline ends. The V gene's germline CDR1 is LGHNA and CDR2 YSLEER. This CDR3 is built from 17 residues. Written as DNA, the CDR3 is TGCGCCAGCAGCCAAGATGGGGCATCCACAACTAATGAAAAACTGTTTTTT. Protein: CASSQDGASTTNEKLFF.

J is TRBJ1-4 and V is TRBV4-3; maybe TRBD1 (6 bases). Germline V gives CDR1 LGHNA, CDR2 YSLEER. This CDR3 is 17 amino acids long. Trimming removed 0 bases at V and 5 bases at J, with 16 bases between. The chain's CDR3 is CASSQESPGHPNEKLFF. The CDR3 coding sequence is TGCGCCAGCAGCCAAGAGTCCCCGGGACACCCGAATGAAAAACTGTTTTTT.